The entry below describes one T cell receptor beta chain. Antigen unknown. This record comes from a study of early stage breast cancer tumors. Looking at the study overall: ER+/PR+/HER2- status applied to about 70% of the 16 invasive breast tumors. Whole-study findings and limits: Most shared enriched TCRB sequences were commonly generated ones.

Per the germline V gene, CDR1 is SGHRS and CDR2 is YFSETQ. This CDR3 has 15 residues. The ends lost 0 bases at V and 2 bases at J; junction bases unmatched: 4. Clones were read by immunoSEQ multiplex PCR, and TCRdb kept only the in-frame ones, dropping some. The table includes about 53,000 clones, 75% to 95% detected once. This receptor was taken from a person aged 65 to 79 with breast cancer. The sequenced sample was blood. The J gene is TRBJ1-2, the V gene TRBV5-1; 7 positions match TRBD1. CDR3 coding DNA: TGCGCCAGCAGCTTGGAGACAGGGACCAACTATGGCTACACCTTC. Residues: CASSLETGTNYGYTF. The entire variable domain, with the rest obtained from reference TRBV5-1 and TRBJ1-2, is as follows: KAGVTQTPRYLIKTRGQQVTLSCSPISGHRSVSWYQQTPGQGLQFLFEYFSETQRNKGNFPGRFSGRQFSNSRSEMNVSTLELGDSALYLCASSLETGTNYGYTFGSGTRLTVV.